This TCR beta chain comes out of a study of beta chain features in type 1 diabetes. All of the isolated RNA was reverse transcribed, so expressed TCRB transcripts were sequenced. Sequencing used immunoSEQ multiplex PCR; TCRdb keeps in-frame clones, though not all of them. The data show roughly 230,000 clones, roughly 11% seen once. General study findings and limits: All four CD4+ subsets of Type 1 diabetes patients contained TCRB CDR3s that were moderately but significantly shorter.

Note on this clone: As yet, its antigen is unknown.

Germline V gene sequence: CDR1 SGHTA, CDR2 FQGNSA. The junction had 9 bases not matched to a gene; V was cut back by 3 bases and J by 10 bases. CDR3 length equals 15 residues. The source of this sequence is a man aged 25-45 years with type 1 diabetes. The sample comprised naive CD4+ T cells from blood. The chain links TRBV7-2 to TRBJ1-4, with TRBD1 matching 9 bases. The CDR3 bases are TGTGCCAGCAGCTTCGGCGGGACAGGGTTTGGAAAACTGTTTTTT. Translated, it gives CASSFGGTGFGKLFF. Looking up the rest from reference TRBV7-2 and TRBJ1-4 gives the full variable domain: GAGVSQSPSNKVTEKGKDVELRCDPISGHTALYWYRQSLGQGLEFLIYFQGNSAPDKSGLPSDRFSAERTGGSVSTLTIQRTQQEDSAVYLCASSFGGTGFGKLFFGSGTQLSVL.